This TCR beta chain was sequenced in a study of OX40 agonist ivuxolimab in advanced cancers. Study summary: Patients were given ivuxolimab, an antibody that agonizes OX40 (CD134). Patients received ivuxolimab, an intravenous treatment, every 2 weeks at 0.01 to 10 mg/kg. Study findings and constraints: Among expanded peripheral T cells, antigen specificity went undetermined.

As to this clone: The antigen is unknown.

At baseline, cycle 4 day 1, and cycle 7 day 1, blood was sampled. Sequencing used immunoSEQ multiplex PCR; TCRdb keeps in-frame clones, though not all of them. The sample lists under 40,000 clones, around 83% seen once, with around 1.9% in the top ten. Per germline, CDR1 SNHLY and CDR2 FYNNEI. There are 13 residues in the CDR3. J was trimmed by 4 bases and V by 7 bases; bases with no gene match: 3. The starting material was CD4+ or CD8+ T cells sorted from blood, obtained in a trial of the OX40 agonist ivuxolimab. The genes are TRBV2 and TRBJ2-3; TRBD1 agrees at 9 bases. The clonotype was recovered from an adult with an advanced solid tumor such as melanoma, head and neck, liver or kidney cancer. The CDR3 sequence is CASMRQGADTQYF. In nucleotides, the CDR3 is TGTGCCAGCATGAGACAGGGGGCAGATACGCAGTATTTT.